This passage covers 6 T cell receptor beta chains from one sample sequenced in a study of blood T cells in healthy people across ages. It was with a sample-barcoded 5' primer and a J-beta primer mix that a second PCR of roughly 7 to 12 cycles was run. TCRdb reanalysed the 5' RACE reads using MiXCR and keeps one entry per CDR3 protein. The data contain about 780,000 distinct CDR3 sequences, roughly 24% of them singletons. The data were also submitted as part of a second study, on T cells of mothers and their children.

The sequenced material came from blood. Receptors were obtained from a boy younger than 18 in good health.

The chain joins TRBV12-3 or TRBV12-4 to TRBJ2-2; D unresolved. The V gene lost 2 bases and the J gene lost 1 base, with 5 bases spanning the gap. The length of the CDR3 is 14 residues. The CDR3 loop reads CASSLWVNTGELFF. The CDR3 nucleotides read TGTGCCAGCAGTTTATGGGTGAACACCGGGGAGCTGTTTTTT.

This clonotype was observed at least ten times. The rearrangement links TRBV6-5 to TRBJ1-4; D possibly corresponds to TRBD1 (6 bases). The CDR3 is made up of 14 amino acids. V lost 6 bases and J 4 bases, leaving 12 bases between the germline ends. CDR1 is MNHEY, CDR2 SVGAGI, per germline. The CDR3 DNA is TGTGCCAGCAGCTTGACAGGCCTTAATGAAAAACTGTTTTTT. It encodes CASSLTGLNEKLFF.

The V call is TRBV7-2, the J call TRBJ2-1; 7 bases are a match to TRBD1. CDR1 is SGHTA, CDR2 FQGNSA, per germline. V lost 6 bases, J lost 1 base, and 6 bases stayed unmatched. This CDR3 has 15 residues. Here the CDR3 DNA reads TGTGCCAGCAGTCGAGGGGGCCGATCCTACAATGAGCAGTTCTTC. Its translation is CASSRGGRSYNEQFF. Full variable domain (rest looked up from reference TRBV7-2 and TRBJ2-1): GAGVSQSPSNKVTEKGKDVELRCDPISGHTALYWYRQSLGQGLEFLIYFQGNSAPDKSGLPSDRFSAERTGGSVSTLTIQRTQQEDSAVYLCASSRGGRSYNEQFFGPGTRLTVL.

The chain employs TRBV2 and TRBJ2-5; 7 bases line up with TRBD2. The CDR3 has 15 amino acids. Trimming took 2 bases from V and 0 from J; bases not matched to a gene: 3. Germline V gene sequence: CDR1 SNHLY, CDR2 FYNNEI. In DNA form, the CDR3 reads TGTGCCAGCAGTGAAAGGGCGGGGGACCAAGAGACCCAGTACTTC. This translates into CASSERAGDQETQYF.

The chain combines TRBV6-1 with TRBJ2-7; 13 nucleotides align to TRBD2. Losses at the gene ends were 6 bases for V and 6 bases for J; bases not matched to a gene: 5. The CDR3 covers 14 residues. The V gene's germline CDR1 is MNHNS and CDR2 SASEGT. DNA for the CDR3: TGTGCCAGCAGGAGGGGACTAGCGGGGAGCGAGCAGTACTTC. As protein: CASRRGLAGSEQYF.

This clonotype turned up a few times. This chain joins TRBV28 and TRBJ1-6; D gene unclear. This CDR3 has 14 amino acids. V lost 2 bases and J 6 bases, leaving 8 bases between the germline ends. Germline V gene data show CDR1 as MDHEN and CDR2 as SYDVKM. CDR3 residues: CASSLAGFNSPLHF. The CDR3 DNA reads TGTGCCAGCAGTTTAGCAGGTTTTAATTCACCCCTCCACTTT.